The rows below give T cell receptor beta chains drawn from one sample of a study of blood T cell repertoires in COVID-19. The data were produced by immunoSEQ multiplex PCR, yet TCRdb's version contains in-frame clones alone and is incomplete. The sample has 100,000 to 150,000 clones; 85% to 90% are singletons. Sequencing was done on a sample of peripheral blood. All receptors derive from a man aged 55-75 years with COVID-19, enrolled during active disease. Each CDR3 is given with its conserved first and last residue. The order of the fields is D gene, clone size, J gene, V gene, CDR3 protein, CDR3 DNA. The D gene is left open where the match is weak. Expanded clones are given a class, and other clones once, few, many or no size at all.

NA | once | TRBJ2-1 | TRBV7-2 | CASILTGSGNEQFF | TGTGCCAGCATACTTACAGGGTCGGGCAATGAGCAGTTCTTC
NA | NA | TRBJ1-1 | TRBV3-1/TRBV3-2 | CASSQDIDTEAFF | TGTGCCAGCAGCCAAGATATTGACACTGAAGCTTTCTTT
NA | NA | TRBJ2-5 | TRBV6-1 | CASSETVEETQYF | TGTGCCAGCAGTGAAACAGTCGAAGAGACCCAGTACTTC
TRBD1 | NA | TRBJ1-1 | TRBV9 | CASSLNDRGEAFF | TGTGCCAGCAGCCTTAACGACAGGGGTGAAGCTTTCTTT
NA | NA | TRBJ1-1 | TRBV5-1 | CASSLGGGTEAFF | TGCGCCAGCAGCTTGGGGGGCGGCACTGAAGCTTTCTTT
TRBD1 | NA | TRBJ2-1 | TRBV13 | CASSNRGLYNEQFF | TGTGCCAGCAGTAACAGGGGGCTCTACAATGAGCAGTTCTTC
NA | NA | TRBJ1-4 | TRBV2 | CASRDSVYNEKLFF | TGTGCCAGCAGGGACAGTGTCTATAATGAAAAACTGTTTTTT
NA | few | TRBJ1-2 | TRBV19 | CASSMGVLGGYGYTF | TGTGCCAGTAGTATGGGCGTCCTAGGAGGCTATGGCTACACCTTC
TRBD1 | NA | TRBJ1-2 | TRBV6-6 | CASSIRQGSYGYTF | TGTGCCAGCAGTATCAGACAGGGGTCATATGGCTACACCTTC
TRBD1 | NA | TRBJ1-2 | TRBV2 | CASSFTGGGYTF | TGTGCCAGCAGTTTTACAGGGGGTGGCTACACCTTC
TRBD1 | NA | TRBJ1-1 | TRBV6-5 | CASNSDRVGSTEAFF | TGTGCCAGCAACTCGGACAGGGTGGGAAGTACTGAAGCTTTCTTT
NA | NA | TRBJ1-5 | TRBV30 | CAWSVKSLGQPQHF | TGTGCCTGGAGTGTAAAATCCTTGGGCCAGCCCCAGCATTTT
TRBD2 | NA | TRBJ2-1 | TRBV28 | CASSELQFGLAGACPFF | TGTGCCAGCAGTGAACTTCAGTTCGGACTAGCGGGGGCCTGTCCGTTCTTC
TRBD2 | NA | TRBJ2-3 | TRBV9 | CASSTTGGRDTQYF | TGTGCCAGCAGCACCACGGGGGGAAGAGATACGCAGTATTTT
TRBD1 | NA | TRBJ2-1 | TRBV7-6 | CASSLGQLTYNEQFF | TGTGCCAGCAGCCTGGGACAGCTCACCTACAATGAGCAGTTCTTC
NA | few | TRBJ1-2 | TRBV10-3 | CAIRLPLAGGYTF | TGTGCCATCAGACTTCCCCTGGCAGGCGGCTACACCTTC
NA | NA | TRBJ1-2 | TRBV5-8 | CASSLQALYGYTF | TGTGCCAGCAGCCTACAGGCGCTCTATGGCTACACCTTC
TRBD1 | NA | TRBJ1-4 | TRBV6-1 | CASSEGQGDEKLFF | TGTGCCAGCAGTGAGGGACAGGGCGATGAAAAACTGTTTTTT
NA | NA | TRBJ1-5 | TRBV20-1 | CSASPGGRVQPQHF | TGCAGTGCTAGTCCCGGGGGTCGGGTGCAGCCCCAGCATTTT
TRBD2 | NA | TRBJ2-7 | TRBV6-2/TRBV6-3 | CASTPVAGSSYEQYF | TGTGCCAGCACCCCCGTAGCGGGGAGCTCCTACGAGCAGTACTTC
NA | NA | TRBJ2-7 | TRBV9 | CASSPSAWGQSSYEQYF | TGTGCCAGCAGCCCAAGCGCGTGGGGGCAGAGCTCCTACGAGCAGTACTTC
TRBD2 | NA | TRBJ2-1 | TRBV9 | CASSGSSGLSYNEQFF | TGTGCCAGCAGCGGATCTAGCGGGCTTTCCTACAATGAGCAGTTCTTC
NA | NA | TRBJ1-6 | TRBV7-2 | CASSLARGGVGSPLHF | TGTGCCAGCAGCTTAGCGCGGGGGGGAGTGGGGTCACCCCTCCACTTT
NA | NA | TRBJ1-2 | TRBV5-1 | CASSSTGLSNYGYTF | TGCGCCAGCAGCTCCACAGGATTGTCTAACTATGGCTACACCTTC
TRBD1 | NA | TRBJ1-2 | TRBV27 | CASRPDRVEGYTF | TGTGCCAGCAGACCTGACAGGGTGGAAGGCTACACCTTC
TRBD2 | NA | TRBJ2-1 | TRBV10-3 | CAISESVAGLDEQFF | TGTGCCATCAGTGAGTCGGTAGCGGGGTTGGATGAGCAGTTCTTC
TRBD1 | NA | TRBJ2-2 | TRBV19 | CATQRTGGLTTGELFF | TGTGCCACCCAAAGGACAGGGGGCTTAACCACCGGGGAGCTGTTTTTT
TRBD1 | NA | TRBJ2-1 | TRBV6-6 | CASSWTGTGQFF | TGTGCCAGCAGCTGGACCGGGACAGGGCAGTTCTTC
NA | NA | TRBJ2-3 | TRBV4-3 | CASSSSAGSTDTQYF | TGCGCCAGCAGCTCCTCGGCGGGTAGCACAGATACGCAGTATTTT
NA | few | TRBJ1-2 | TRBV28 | CASSFSSGREGYTF | TGTGCCAGCAGTTTCTCCTCAGGGAGGGAAGGCTACACCTTC
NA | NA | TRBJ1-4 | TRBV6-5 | CASSPVGGTNEKLFF | TGTGCCAGCAGTCCCGTAGGGGGTACTAATGAAAAACTGTTTTTT
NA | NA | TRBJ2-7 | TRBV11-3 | CASSLEAGSYEQYF | TGTGCCAGCAGCTTAGAGGCAGGTTCCTACGAGCAGTACTTC
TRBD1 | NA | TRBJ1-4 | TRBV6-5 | CASRTTGASEKLFF | TGTGCCAGCAGGACGACAGGGGCCTCCGAAAAACTGTTTTTT
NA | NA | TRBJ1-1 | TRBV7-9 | CASSRREVNTEAFF | TGTGCCAGCAGCCGCAGGGAGGTGAACACTGAAGCTTTCTTT
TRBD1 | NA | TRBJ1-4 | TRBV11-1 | CASSAQGQGREKLFF | TGTGCCAGCAGCGCCCAGGGACAGGGGCGAGAAAAACTGTTTTTT
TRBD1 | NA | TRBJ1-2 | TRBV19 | CASSISGGNYGYTF | TGTGCCAGTAGTATATCAGGGGGGAACTATGGCTACACCTTC
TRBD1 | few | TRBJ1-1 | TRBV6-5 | CASSFQGVGTEAFF | TGTGCCAGCAGCTTCCAGGGGGTGGGCACTGAAGCTTTCTTT
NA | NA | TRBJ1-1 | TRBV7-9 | CASSPTGGRTEAFF | TGTGCCAGCAGCCCGACGGGGGGGCGCACTGAAGCTTTCTTT
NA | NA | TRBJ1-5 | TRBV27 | CASSSQGYQPQHF | TGTGCCAGCAGTTCACAGGGCTATCAGCCCCAGCATTTT
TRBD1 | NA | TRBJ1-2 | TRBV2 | CASSEVPGQGIDYGYTF | TGTGCCAGCAGTGAAGTCCCGGGACAGGGGATTGACTATGGCTACACCTTC
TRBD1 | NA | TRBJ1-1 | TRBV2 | CASSAHGTGYEAFF | TGTGCCAGCAGTGCCCACGGGACAGGGTATGAAGCTTTCTTT
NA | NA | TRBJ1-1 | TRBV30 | CAWSGRTGLAFF | TGTGCCTGGAGTGGCAGAACAGGGTTAGCTTTCTTT
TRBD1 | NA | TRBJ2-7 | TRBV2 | CASSTTSMMGQGGTYEQYF | TGTGCCAGCAGTACAACCTCGATGATGGGACAGGGGGGGACCTACGAGCAGTACTTC
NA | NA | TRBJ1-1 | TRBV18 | CASSPQQGWTEAFF | TGTGCCAGCTCACCACAACAGGGTTGGACTGAAGCTTTCTTT
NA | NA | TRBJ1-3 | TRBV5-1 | CASSFGGVSGNTIYF | TGCGCCAGCAGCTTCGGCGGTGTCTCTGGAAACACCATATATTTT
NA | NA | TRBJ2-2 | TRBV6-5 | CASRQGNTGELFF | TGTGCCAGCAGACAGGGGAACACCGGGGAGCTGTTTTTT
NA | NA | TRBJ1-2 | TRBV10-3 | CAISESRDGLNYGYTF | TGTGCCATCAGTGAGTCGCGGGACGGACTTAACTATGGCTACACCTTC
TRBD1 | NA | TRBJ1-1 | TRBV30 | CAWGGQGVPNTEAFF | TGTGCCTGGGGCGGACAGGGCGTACCGAACACTGAAGCTTTCTTT
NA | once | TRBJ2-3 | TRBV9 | CASSVRQAGDTQYF | TGTGCCAGCAGCGTAAGGCAGGCAGGGGATACGCAGTATTTT
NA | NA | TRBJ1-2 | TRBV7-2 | CASSLGRQSYGYTF | TGTGCCAGCAGCTTAGGGAGACAGTCCTATGGCTACACCTTC
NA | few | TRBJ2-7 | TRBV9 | CASSVRGGEQYF | TGTGCCAGCAGCGTTAGGGGAGGCGAGCAGTACTTC
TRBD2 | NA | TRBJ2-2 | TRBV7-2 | CASSLVREAELFF | TGTGCCAGCAGCTTAGTTCGGGAGGCGGAGCTGTTTTTT
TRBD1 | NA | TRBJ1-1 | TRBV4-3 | CASSHLTGGRGTEAFF | TGCGCCAGCAGCCACCTCACAGGGGGAAGGGGCACTGAAGCTTTCTTT
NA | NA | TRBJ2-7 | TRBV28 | CASSPGNNYEQYF | TGTGCCAGCAGTCCAGGGAACAACTACGAGCAGTACTTC
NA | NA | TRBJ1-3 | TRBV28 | CASSTESGSGNTIYF | TGTGCCAGCAGTACAGAATCAGGCTCTGGAAACACCATATATTTT